Below are 9 T cell receptor beta chains sequenced from a single sample in a study of Ad26.COV2.S vaccination and SARS-CoV-2 variants. Treatment defined: roughly 20 received Ad26.COV2.S at low or high dose, single or two shots; about 5 received placebo; per-sample allocation not given. Each sample was drawn 63 days after the first injection (of vaccine or placebo). The table came from immunoSEQ multiplex PCR; TCRdb's copy has only in-frame clones and leaves some out. Seen here are more than 300,000 clones, about 88% observed once, and the top ten hold 6.4%. The sequences come from peripheral blood, collected in a trial of Ad26.COV2.S vaccine versus placebo. The receptors were gathered from a person aged 18-65 years who received the Ad26.COV2.S COVID-19 vaccine or a placebo.

CDR3 sequence reads: CASRRGVNTEAFF. The CDR3 nucleotides read TGTGCCAGCAGACGGGGAGTTAACACTGAAGCTTTCTTT. The V call is TRBV6-5, the J call TRBJ1-1, with D unclear. The germline V and J ends were trimmed by 6 bases and 2 bases, with 10 bases remaining between them. CDR3 length: 13 residues. Germline V gene lookup returns CDR1 MNHEY and CDR2 SVGAGI.

The gene calls are TRBV19 and TRBJ1-4; TRBD1 is a possible D gene (5 bases). Germline assignment: CDR1 LNHDA and CDR2 SQIVND (reference sequence). The V and J ends lost 5 bases and 7 bases respectively, with 20 bases between them. The CDR3 has 16 amino acids. CDR3 bases: TGTGCCAGTAGTCCTGTCTTGTGGCAGGGTGGTGAAAAACTGTTTTTT. Its protein product is CASSPVLWQGGEKLFF.

This clone was found once. This rearrangement joins TRBV9 to TRBJ2-7; 7 bases fit TRBD2. Germline CDR1 is SGDLS and CDR2 is YYNGEE. The trim removed 0 bases at V and 6 bases at J, leaving 6 bases unmatched. The CDR3 runs 14 residues. DNA for the CDR3: TGTGCCAGCAGCGTAGACCAGGGAGGGTCCGAGCAGTACTTC. Translating it yields CASSVDQGGSEQYF.

This clone is a singleton in its sample. This chain links TRBV6-2 or TRBV6-3 with TRBJ2-7, with D possibly TRBD1 on 6 matching bases. The CDR3 loop spans 12 amino acids. V lost 6 bases, J lost 4 bases, and 10 bases lay in between. CDR1 MNHEY and CDR2 SVGEGT come from the germline V gene. In nucleotides, the CDR3 is TGTGCCAGCAGCCGAACAGGGTACGAGCAGTACTTC. Translated: CASSRTGYEQYF.

The chain uses TRBV19 and TRBJ2-7; 9 nucleotides align to TRBD1. V lost 6 bases to trimming and J lost 2 bases; unmatched junction nucleotides: 5. Germline V gene lookup returns CDR1 LNHDA and CDR2 SQIVND (reference sequence). The CDR3 runs 14 residues. In nucleotides, the CDR3 is TGTGCCAGTAGCCGGACAGGGGCTACCTACGAGCAGTACTTC. Encoded protein: CASSRTGATYEQYF.

The chain has TRBV21-1 and TRBJ2-7. TRBV21-1 is classified as a pseudogene. CDR3 length: 15 amino acids. CDR3 DNA sequence: TGTGCCAGCAGCAAAGGAAGAAGGCCATTCTACGAGCAGTACTTC. It codes for CASSKGRRPFYEQYF.

The V and J genes are TRBV4-2 and TRBJ2-3; D might be TRBD2 (5 bases). V lost 0 bases and J lost 0, with 7 bases in between. This CDR3 region has 15 residues. Germline V gene lookup returns CDR1 LGHNA and CDR2 YNFKEQ. This CDR3 reads CASSQEAASTDTQYF. CDR3 nucleotides: TGTGCCAGCAGCCAAGAAGCGGCTAGCACAGATACGCAGTATTTT.

V gene TRBV11-2 combines with J gene TRBJ1-1; D is ambiguous. V was cut by 1 base and J by 3 bases, with 15 bases left in between. Germline V gives CDR1 SGHAT, CDR2 FQNNGV. CDR3 size: 16 residues. CDR3 sequence reads: CASSLGQNSYDTEAFF. CDR3 DNA: TGTGCCAGCAGCTTAGGGCAAAACAGCTACGACACTGAAGCTTTCTTT.

The gene calls are TRBV28 and TRBJ2-7; 13 positions match TRBD2. The length of the CDR3 is 16 residues. The germline V gene encodes CDR1 MDHEN and CDR2 SYDVKM. With V trimmed by 6 bases and J by 4 bases, 9 bases remained unmatched. CDR3 in amino acids: CASSLETSGRSYEQYF. CDR3 in DNA: TGTGCCAGCAGCCTAGAGACTAGCGGGAGGAGTTACGAGCAGTACTTC.